What follows are 25 T cell receptor beta chains derived from one specimen sequenced in a study of human T cells and chemical hapten exposure. The time point here: pre-sensitization, week 0. Specified treatment: therapeutic diphenylcyclopropenone sensitization with weekly scalp DPC. TCRdb re-derived calls from the RACE reads in MiXCR, one entry per CDR3 protein. Of 240,000 or so distinct CDR3 sequences listed, about 9% are singletons. Source: whole blood, taken in connection with sensitization to the hapten diphenylcyclopropenone (DPC). The receptors stem from a middle-aged woman with alopecia areata. Some clones in this sample may be carry-over from other donors' samples.

This clonotype was observed at least ten times. The rearrangement links TRBV4-3 to TRBJ2-7, with 9 bases that match TRBD1. With 3 bases clipped from V and 5 bases from J, the junction kept 5 bases outside the gene matches. The CDR3 spans 14 residues. Germline CDR1 is LGHNA and CDR2 is YSLEER. The chain's CDR3 is CASSQGQGSNEQYF. The DNA for the CDR3 is TGCGCCAGCAGCCAGGGACAGGGAAGCAACGAGCAGTACTTC.

The chain uses TRBV21-1 and TRBJ2-5; no DNA check was done on the table's D call, TRBD2. TRBV21-1 is a pseudogene. This CDR3 contains 18 residues. The CDR3 sequence is CARTDDPSSGAYQETQYF. The CDR3 coding sequence is TGTGCCAGGACCGATGACCCGAGTAGCGGAGCCTACCAAGAGACCCAGTACTTC.

This clonotype has only a few counts. The chain has TRBV28 and TRBJ2-7, with 13 nucleotides matching TRBD2. The CDR3 length is 16 residues. Germline assignment: CDR1 MDHEN and CDR2 SYDVKM. V trimming: 10 bases; J trimming: 3 bases; junction bases outside the gene matches: 12. As DNA, the CDR3 is TGTGCCATCCAGTCCAGGACTAGCGGGAGTCTCTACGAGCAGTACTTC. Translation: CAIQSRTSGSLYEQYF.

Only a few counts were recorded for this clonotype. This sequence joins TRBV15 and TRBJ2-1; TRBD2 matches at 7 bases. CDR1 and CDR2 (germline): LNHNV, YYDKDF (reference sequence). CDR3 length: 14 residues. The trim removed 4 bases at V and 6 bases at J, leaving 6 bases unmatched. DNA of the CDR3: TGTGCCACCAGCATTACTAGCGCCGGCAATGAGCAGTTCTTC. This codes for CATSITSAGNEQFF.

The V and J genes are TRBV28 and TRBJ1-1; no definite D call. V lost 9 bases and J 1 base, leaving 6 bases between the germline ends. CDR1 is MDHEN and CDR2 is SYDVKM in the germline V gene. The CDR3 runs 11 residues. CDR3 DNA: TGTGCCAGTGTACAGAACACTGAAGCTTTCTTT. Protein sequence: CASVQNTEAFF.

The chain is built from TRBV7-6 and TRBJ2-5; 8 bases are a match to TRBD2. V shed 3 bases, J shed 5 bases, and the junction held 8 bases outside the gene matches. The CDR3 has 15 amino acids. Per germline, CDR1 SGHVS and CDR2 FNYEAQ. DNA of the CDR3: TGTGCCAGCAGCTTGACAGGACTAGCTACGGAGACCCAGTACTTC. Protein: CASSLTGLATETQYF.

The chain carries TRBV5-8 and TRBJ2-7; TRBD2 matches 7 bases. Germline values: CDR1 SGHTS, CDR2 YDEGEE. The CDR3 consists of 15 residues. The J segment lost 0 bases and the V segment lost 4 bases, leaving 7 bases of the junction unmatched. The CDR3 spells CASSRALAASYEQYF. CDR3 in DNA: TGTGCCAGCAGCCGTGCGCTAGCGGCCTCCTACGAGCAGTACTTC.

The V and J genes are TRBV5-1 and TRBJ2-1, with D perhaps TRBD2 (6 bases). V gave up 4 bases and J gave up 3 bases, with 17 bases separating them. Germline V lookup: CDR1 SGHRS, CDR2 YFSETQ. This CDR3 contains 16 residues. CDR3 DNA: TGCGCCAGCAGCGTAGGAATGGGGACTGGCTACAATGAGCAGTTCTTC. This gives the protein CASSVGMGTGYNEQFF. Full variable domain (remainder filled in from reference TRBV5-1 and TRBJ2-1): KAGVTQTPRYLIKTRGQQVTLSCSPISGHRSVSWYQQTPGQGLQFLFEYFSETQRNKGNFPGRFSGRQFSNSRSEMNVSTLELGDSALYLCASSVGMGTGYNEQFFGPGTRLTVL.

This clonotype showed up just a few times. The J gene is TRBJ1-1, the V gene TRBV28, with no clear D. The length of the CDR3 is 13 residues. Germline V CDR1 and CDR2: MDHEN, SYDVKM. Trimming shortened V by 3 bases and J by 4 bases, and 9 bases separated the two germline ends. CDR3 bases: TGTGCCAGCAGTTTGGGAGTGGGCACTGAAGCTTTCTTT. Translated: CASSLGVGTEAFF. The full variable domain, its missing parts supplied by reference TRBV28 and TRBJ1-1, is DVKVTQSSRYLVKRTGEKVFLECVQDMDHENMFWYRQDPGLGLRLIYFSYDVKMKEKGDIPEGYSVSREKKERFSLILESASTNQTSMYLCASSLGVGTEAFFGQGTRLTVV.

The genes are TRBV12-3 or TRBV12-4 and TRBJ2-5; 9 bases map to TRBD1. The CDR3 extends over 15 amino acids. The ends lost 5 bases at V and 2 bases at J; junction bases unmatched: 6. The CDR3 is CASSPPTGGQETQYF. CDR3 in DNA: TGTGCCAGCAGTCCACCGACAGGGGGGCAAGAGACCCAGTACTTC.

The rearrangement links TRBV20-1 to TRBJ2-4; D gene uncertain. CDR1 is DFQATT and CDR2 is SNEGSKA in the germline V gene (reference sequence). The CDR3 extends over 13 amino acids. Trimming removed 3 bases at V and 4 bases at J, with 10 bases between. CDR3 sequence (DNA): TGCAGTGCTAGGGCCCTTTCGAAAAACATTCAGTACTTC. Translation: CSARALSKNIQYF.

This clonotype has only a few counts. The CDR3 sequence: CASSQVKEETQYF. CDR3 in DNA: TGCGCCAGCAGCCAAGTGAAGGAAGAGACCCAGTACTTC. This chain uses TRBV4-1 with TRBJ2-5; no definite D call. Deletions cut 1 base from V and 3 bases from J, with 6 bases between. Per the germline V gene, CDR1 is MGHRA and CDR2 is YSYEKL. The CDR3 spans 13 residues.

The genes are TRBV28 and TRBJ2-7; the D gene could be TRBD1 or TRBD2 (5 bases each). In germline, CDR1 is MDHEN, CDR2 SYDVKM. The CDR3 is made up of 14 amino acids. The V end was cut by 3 bases, the J end by 3 bases, with 12 bases between. CDR3 nucleotide sequence: TGTGCCAGCAGTTTCGGGACCCGAGGCTACGAGCAGTACTTC. Translated: CASSFGTRGYEQYF.

This clonotype was counted at least ten times. The chain employs TRBV5-1 and TRBJ2-3; no definite D call. CDR1 and CDR2 (germline): SGHRS, YFSETQ. The CDR3 spans 14 residues. V was cut by 0 bases and J by 3 bases, with 8 bases left in between. The CDR3 spells CASSLDGRTDTQYF. In nucleotides, the CDR3 is TGCGCCAGCAGCTTGGACGGACGGACAGATACGCAGTATTTT.

This clonotype was counted only a few times. The V call is TRBV10-3, the J call TRBJ2-5; 7 bases are a match to TRBD1. Looked up from germline, CDR1 is ENHRY and CDR2 is SYGVKD. Trimming at V came to 6 bases and at J to 5 bases, leaving 9 bases not matched to a gene. CDR3 length: 14 residues. This CDR3 reads CAISREGGEETQYF. The DNA of the CDR3 is TGTGCCATCAGCAGGGAAGGGGGCGAGGAGACCCAGTACTTC.

J is TRBJ2-1 and V is TRBV7-9, with D maybe TRBD1 (5 bases). The CDR3 is 15 amino acids. Germline-derived CDR1 and CDR2 are SEHNR and FQNEAQ (reference sequence). The ends were cut back, 4 bases at V and 0 bases at J, with 10 bases in the middle. Here the CDR3 DNA reads TGTGCCAGCAGCTACAGGATTGGCTCCTACAATGAGCAGTTCTTC. Amino acid sequence: CASSYRIGSYNEQFF.

In its sample, this clonotype was seen a few times. V usage is TRBV3-1 and J usage is TRBJ2-5; no clear D. From germline, CDR1 is LGHDT and CDR2 YNNKEL (reference sequence). V was shortened by 2 bases and J by 4 bases, with 17 bases between the two germline ends. The CDR3 spans 16 residues. For the CDR3, the DNA is TGTGCCAGCAGCCAACCGCGACAAAGAGGAACAGAGACCCAGTACTTC. Its translation is CASSQPRQRGTETQYF.

Many counts were recorded for this clonotype. This chain joins TRBV29-1 and TRBJ1-1; D is unresolved. The germline V gene has CDR1 SQVTM and CDR2 ANQGSEA. The CDR3 is 13 amino acids. V lost 6 bases and J lost 0, with 11 bases in between. CDR3 coding DNA: TGCAGCGTAAGGACGGATATGAACACTGAAGCTTTCTTT. It translates to CSVRTDMNTEAFF.

This clonotype turned up a few times. The chain carries TRBV6-5 and TRBJ1-2; D is perhaps TRBD1 (6 bases). The germline V and J ends were trimmed by 5 bases and 6 bases, with 13 bases remaining between them. Germline V gives CDR1 MNHEY, CDR2 SVGAGI. The CDR3 has 13 residues. In nucleotides, the CDR3 is TGTGCCAGCAGTACAAAGCGGACAGATGGCTACACCTTC. Protein sequence: CASSTKRTDGYTF.

This clonotype was seen a few times. This CDR3 is CASSLRGGPYEQYF. The CDR3 DNA reads TGTGCCAGCAGTCTTCGGGGGGGACCCTACGAGCAGTACTTC. The gene calls are TRBV12-3 or TRBV12-4 and TRBJ2-7; 8 nucleotides line up with TRBD2. The CDR3 covers 14 residues. V gave up 5 bases and J gave up 2 bases; unmatched junction bases: 5.

The J gene is TRBJ1-6, the V gene TRBV7-2; a weak D match, TRBD1 (5 bases). CDR1 and CDR2 from the germline V gene are SGHTA and FQGNSA. The V and J ends lost 2 bases and 9 bases respectively, with 11 bases between them. CDR3 length equals 14 residues. CDR3 coding DNA: TGTGCCAGCAGCTTACCACAGGCGAGTTCACCCCTCCACTTT. As protein: CASSLPQASSPLHF.

J is TRBJ1-5 and V is TRBV18, with no clear D. This CDR3 spans 14 amino acids. Per the germline V gene, CDR1 is KGHSH and CDR2 is LQKENI. V dropped 1 base and J dropped 6 bases, with 10 bases sitting between them. The CDR3 spells CASSPLQVGQPQHF. For the CDR3, the DNA is TGTGCCAGCTCACCACTGCAGGTCGGTCAGCCCCAGCATTTT.

This rearrangement joins TRBV6-6 to TRBJ2-1; D may be TRBD1 or TRBD2 (5 bases each). Trimming pared 2 bases from V and 9 bases from J, leaving 11 bases between. Germline CDR1 MNHNY, CDR2 SVGAGI (reference sequence). CDR3 length: 13 amino acids. The DNA for the CDR3 is TGTGCCAGCAGTTACGGACCTGGGGGTGAGCAGTTCTTC. This translates into CASSYGPGGEQFF.

This clonotype was seen only a few times. The chain combines TRBV6-2 or TRBV6-3 with TRBJ2-1, with unresolved D. V lost 4 bases to trimming and J lost 9 bases, with 7 bases between them. From germline, CDR1 is MNHEY and CDR2 SVGEGT. CDR3 size: 11 residues. The CDR3 bases are TGTGCCAGCAGTTCCGGGTTTGAGCAGTTCTTC. As protein: CASSSGFEQFF.

This clonotype was observed many times. The CDR3 sequence: CATSDSSDMRGRGFF. CDR3 sequence (DNA): TGTGCCACCAGTGATTCAAGTGATATGAGGGGAAGGGGGTTCTTC. This chain joins TRBV24-1 and TRBJ2-1; D possibly matches TRBD1 or TRBD2 (5 bases each). The germline gives CDR1 KGHDR, CDR2 SFDVKD. The CDR3 is made up of 15 amino acids. Between the trimmed V and J ends, which lost 2 bases and 15 bases, there was a span of 22 bases.